These T cell receptor beta chains were read from a single sample in a study of post-analysis software for immune sequencing data. TCRdb reprocessed the PCR reads via MiXCR and lists one record per CDR3 protein. This sample has hundreds of thousands of distinct CDR3 sequences, with roughly 27% found just once. The sequenced material came from blood. These receptors all come from a girl between 5 and 17 years old with multiple sclerosis. The CDR3 runs from the conserved cysteine through the conserved F or W. D genes are given only for firm matches. A clone size is listed for some rows: how often the clone was seen (once, few, many), or a class if it is expanded.

abundance	v_gene	j_gene	d_gene	CDR3nt	CDR3aa
few	TRBV6-5	TRBJ1-2	NA	TGTGCCAGCAGTTACCTTCGTGGAGGGGATGGCTACACCTTC	CASSYLRGGDGYTF
NA	TRBV20-1	TRBJ1-5	NA	TGCAGTGCTGGACAAGTAAATCAGCCCCAGCATTTT	CSAGQVNQPQHF
few	TRBV3-1	TRBJ1-2	TRBD1	TGTGCCAGCAGCCTCGGGACAGATTCAAGCTATGGCTACACCTTC	CASSLGTDSSYGYTF
few	TRBV11-2	TRBJ1-2	TRBD1	TGTGCCAGCAGCTGGGGACAGGGAAATTATGGCTACACCTTC	CASSWGQGNYGYTF
NA	TRBV28	TRBJ2-1	NA	TGTGCCAGCAGCCCTCCAGAGGGGTCCTACAATGAGCAGTTCTTC	CASSPPEGSYNEQFF
NA	TRBV20-1	TRBJ2-5	NA	TGCAGTGCTAGAACCCTCCGGGGCCAAATAGGGGAGACCCAGTACTTC	CSARTLRGQIGETQYF
few	TRBV25-1	TRBJ2-1	NA	TGTGCCAGCAGTGAATTTTGGGCGGGGAATGAGCAGTTCTTC	CASSEFWAGNEQFF
NA	TRBV7-8	TRBJ2-7	TRBD2	TGTGCCAGCAGCTCCGGGACTAGCGGGTCCCCATGGGAGCAGTACTTC	CASSSGTSGSPWEQYF
NA	TRBV28	TRBJ2-7	NA	TGTGCCGGCAGCCCGCAGTTTGGGGAGCAGTACTTC	CAGSPQFGEQYF
many	TRBV7-2	TRBJ2-5	NA	TGTGCCAGCAGCTCCGCCAGGGTCGCGGAGACCCAGTACTTC	CASSSARVAETQYF
NA	TRBV29-1	TRBJ1-2	NA	TGCAGCTTCCAGCGGGACTTAGGAGGCTACACCTTC	CSFQRDLGGYTF
NA	TRBV20-1	TRBJ2-7	TRBD1	TGCAGTGTTTACGACACCGGGACAGATTATTCCTACGAGCAGTACTTC	CSVYDTGTDYSYEQYF
NA	TRBV6-6	TRBJ1-2	NA	TGTGCCAGCAGTTACGGGAGCGCCCTCTATGGCTACACCTTC	CASSYGSALYGYTF
NA	TRBV20-1	TRBJ2-2	NA	TGCAGTGCTAGAGATAGGGGACCAAACACCGGGGAGCTGTTTTTT	CSARDRGPNTGELFF
once	TRBV7-9	TRBJ2-1	TRBD2	TGTGTCAGCAGCTTACTCCGGGAGGGCCCTGGGCACAATGAGCAGTTCTTC	CVSSLLREGPGHNEQFF
NA	TRBV4-1	TRBJ2-1	TRBD2	TGCGCCAGCAGCCAACTCAGCGGGGGGTCCCCATACAATGAGCAGTTCTTC	CASSQLSGGSPYNEQFF
NA	TRBV7-9	TRBJ2-7	NA	TGTGCCAGCAGCTTAGGTGGGGGGCCCACCTACGAGCAGTACTTC	CASSLGGGPTYEQYF
many	TRBV29-1	TRBJ2-5	TRBD1	TGCAGCGTAGAGAAGGGGGCCCCGGAAACCCAGTACTTC	CSVEKGAPETQYF
NA	TRBV4-3	TRBJ1-4	TRBD1	TGCGCCAGCAGCAAAGGGGGCAGGGATGAAAAACTGTTTTTT	CASSKGGRDEKLFF
few	TRBV3-1	TRBJ2-1	NA	TGTGCCAGCAGCCAAGGCACCCCATTACGAAACAATGAGCAGTTCTTC	CASSQGTPLRNNEQFF
few	TRBV7-9	TRBJ1-5	NA	TGTGCCAGCAGCCTGAGCCAGGGCGGGAGCAATCAGCCCCAGCATTTT	CASSLSQGGSNQPQHF
many	TRBV5-1	TRBJ2-7	NA	TGCGCCAGCAGCTTGGGGGTTTCGGACGAGCAGTACTTC	CASSLGVSDEQYF
few	TRBV7-2	TRBJ2-3	NA	TGTGCCAGCAGCTTAGTTGGGGGTAGTACGCAGTATTTT	CASSLVGGSTQYF
many	TRBV12-3/TRBV12-4	TRBJ2-1	NA	TGTGCCAGCAGTACATACAATGAGCAGTTCTTC	CASSTYNEQFF
few	TRBV5-1	TRBJ1-2	NA	TGCGCCAGCAGCCCGGGGGGGACCGGGAACTATGGCTACACCTTC	CASSPGGTGNYGYTF
NA	TRBV12-3/TRBV12-4	TRBJ2-2	TRBD1	TGTGCCAGCAGTCCAACCAGGGGGCTTGGCACCGGGGAGCTGTTTTTT	CASSPTRGLGTGELFF
NA	TRBV2	TRBJ1-1	NA	TGTGCCAGCACCTCGGCACCCACTGAAGCTTTCTTT	CASTSAPTEAFF
NA	TRBV14	TRBJ1-1	NA	TGTGCCAGCAGCCAAGAATACATCGGCACTGAAGCTTTCTTT	CASSQEYIGTEAFF